This TCR beta chain was captured in a study of neurological immune-mediated disorders. Sorted libraries used over 800,000 CD4+ or CD8+ T cells. 5'RACE employing 10-nucleotide random UMIs yielded the cDNA. In TCRdb, the 5' RACE reads were re-called with MiXCR into one record per CDR3 protein. The sample yields roughly 29,000 distinct CDR3 sequences, under 30% seen once. This clonotype was detected many times. Antigen specificity is unknown. General study results and limits: Sharing of CDR3 amino acid sequences among expanded clones across subjects was absent, suggesting private repertoires in all groups.

CDR3 length: 12 residues. Per germline, CDR1 KGHDR and CDR2 SFDVKD. The germline V and J ends were trimmed by 4 bases and 6 bases, with 8 bases remaining between them. The sequence was collected from a man aged 50 or older with HTLV-1-associated myelopathy (HAM/TSP). The sample comprised CD4+ T cells from blood. The chain recombines TRBV24-1 with TRBJ2-5; D gene ambiguous. The CDR3 sequence is CATSESGQTQYF. CDR3 coding DNA: TGTGCCACCAGTGAATCCGGGCAGACCCAGTACTTC.